Described below is a single T cell receptor (beta chain) sequence and its context. Its target is not known. Genomic DNA constituted the template upon which TCR beta VDJ and CDR3 profiling was performed. TCRdb re-analysed the reads in MiXCR, keeping a single row per CDR3 protein. Found here are over 40,000 distinct CDR3 sequences, 63% of them singletons; the top ten hold roughly three fifths. This entry belongs to a study of CD8+CD57+ T cells in acquired aplastic anemia. Turning to the study itself: Mean DNA quantity obtained from sorted CD4+ and CD8+ cells was about 3.5 ug. Study-wide findings and caveats: Patients and controls turned out to have roughly 31 CD8+ CDR3 sequences in common. The CD8+ Simpson's diversity of patients and controls was not significantly different.

Trimming left V 2 bases short and J 9 bases short, with 13 bases between. The germline V gene has CDR1 WSHSY and CDR2 SAAADI. This CDR3 contains 13 residues. It was patients with CD8+CD57+ cell expansion by flow cytometry who were chosen for sequencing. At the time of blood sampling, patients had not yet received any therapy. The chain uses TRBV10-2 and TRBJ1-2, with a weak D call TRBD1 (6 bases). The receptor's source is a human donor with aplastic anemia. Sequences were obtained from sorted CD4+, CD8+, or CD8+CD57+ T cells (not recorded which) from PBMCs. CDR3: CASSETGIGSYTF. In DNA form, the CDR3 reads TGCGCCAGCAGTGAGACAGGGATTGGCAGCTACACCTTC.